This T cell receptor beta chain was recorded in a study of PD-L1 blockade in urothelial cancer. Study-wide context: Men with urothelial cancer arising in the bladder made up most of the roughly 30 patients.

The method was immunoSEQ multiplex PCR; TCRdb's version includes in-frame clones alone and lacks a portion of them. The sample includes some 110,000 clones, approximately 90% seen only once; the top ten take 1.5% to 2%. Time point denoted: peripheral blood 6 weeks after treatment start. The ends lost 5 bases at V and 5 bases at J; junction bases unmatched: 5. There are 14 residues in the CDR3. Germline V CDR1 and CDR2: SGHRS, YFSETQ. This sample comprised PBMCs, obtained around atezolizumab (anti-PD-L1) treatment. The origin of this receptor is a man aged 60-69 years with urothelial cancer. The chain joins TRBV5-1 to TRBJ2-1; 9 bases map to TRBD2. The CDR3 DNA reads TGCGCCAGCAGTCCCGGGACTAGCAACAATGAGCAGTTCTTC. It translates to CASSPGTSNNEQFF.